The T cell receptor beta chain described here comes from a study of blood T cells in healthy people across ages. A J-beta primer mix and a sample-barcoded 5' primer were used in a second PCR of roughly 7 to 12 cycles. In TCRdb, the 5' RACE reads were re-called with MiXCR into one record per CDR3 protein. Of about 770,000 distinct CDR3 sequences in the sample, about 42% are singletons; the top ten hold around 21%. The CDR3 has 11 residues. Germline V gene lookup returns CDR1 SGHTA and CDR2 FQGNSA. V was clipped by 3 bases and J by 4 bases, with 1 base between them. This receptor was obtained from a man in his sixties in good health. The rearrangement joins TRBV7-2 to TRBJ1-5; D is unclear. Specimen: blood. CDR3 nucleotide sequence: TGTGCCAGCAGCTTTAATCAGCCCCAGCATTTT. Amino acids: CASSFNQPQHF.